A selection of T cell receptor beta chains follows, all from one sample in a study of radiotherapy plus CTLA-4 blockade in lung cancer. Assay: immunoSEQ multiplex PCR; the TCRdb copy retains only in-frame clones and omits some. The profile shows about 88,000 clones, around 72% of them singletons. The sequencing used peripheral blood, collected from a patient treated with radiotherapy plus ipilimumab. The receptors come from a human donor with non-small cell lung cancer that progressed on radiotherapy plus ipilimumab. CDR3s include the opening cysteine and the closing phenylalanine or tryptophan. Fields, in order: CDR3 length, V gene, J gene, CDR3 protein.

14	TRBV5-1	TRBJ2-5	CASSPGQAGETQYF
16	TRBV5-8	TRBJ1-5	CASSPDRGHESQPQHF
13	TRBV5-6	TRBJ2-2	CASSLAGPGELFF
15	TRBV11-2	-	CASSLESGSSYEQYF
15	TRBV7-9	TRBJ2-5	CASSRAAGSGETQYF
16	TRBV5-1	TRBJ2-1	CASSTGTSGMLNEQFF
15	TRBV28	TRBJ1-4	CASSTGGTTNEKLFF
16	TRBV28	TRBJ1-5	CASSSYGTGINQPQHF
15	TRBV4-1	TRBJ1-2	CASSQDDHPSYGYTF
16	TRBV11-2	TRBJ2-1	CASSLGDGPYYNEQFF
14	TRBV6-4	TRBJ2-3	CASSDSQGADTQYF
14	TRBV5-1	TRBJ1-1	CASSPTGPRAEAFF
14	TRBV6-6	TRBJ2-5	CAARGLAGEETQYF
13	TRBV27	TRBJ2-5	CASSPGLGETQYF
13	TRBV19	TRBJ1-1	CASSNGENTEAFF
12	TRBV18	TRBJ2-7	CASSPDREEQYF
14	TRBV11-3	TRBJ2-1	CASSRAEKDNEQFF
12	TRBV30	TRBJ2-1	CAWTELYNEQFF
19	TRBV5-1	TRBJ2-1	CASSLVPGGPSSSYNEQFF
15	TRBV5-4	TRBJ2-2	CASSWQSGVAGELFF
13	TRBV7-3	TRBJ2-3	CASRSGASDTQYF
15	TRBV5-6	TRBJ2-3	CASSLSSGRADTQYF
14	TRBV5-1	TRBJ2-7	CASSLTGTAYEQYF
15	TRBV5-4	TRBJ2-1	CASSGTSGGYNEQFF
15	TRBV6-5	TRBJ2-5	CASRYQDGILETQYF
13	TRBV6-1	TRBJ2-2	CASTNGYTGELFF
15	TRBV27	TRBJ1-5	CASSRGQGMNQPQHF
14	TRBV14	TRBJ2-7	CASSLPDLSYEQYF
14	TRBV7-9	TRBJ2-7	CASSSPYVTYEQYF
17	TRBV4-3	TRBJ2-5	CASSPSTSRGGQETQYF
18	TRBV4-1	TRBJ2-7	CASSQDLSGRGLLYEQYF
15	TRBV6-5	TRBJ2-7	CASSLGQGVAYEQYF
15	TRBV5-1	TRBJ2-2	CASRDRVIPTGELFF
11	TRBV7-9	TRBJ2-3	CASSDTDTQYF
14	TRBV28	TRBJ1-1	CASSFSPAGTEAFF
14	TRBV9	TRBJ2-7	CASSARTESYEQYF
15	TRBV5-1	TRBJ1-2	CASSLVRESNYGYTF
18	TRBV18	TRBJ2-7	CASSPVALTSRGIYEQYF
13	TRBV9	TRBJ2-3	CASSGLGTDTQYF
14	TRBV19	TRBJ1-6	CASSIQGGDSPLHF
17	TRBV5-1	TRBJ1-2	CASSKGRTSPANYGYTF
15	TRBV30	TRBJ1-1	CAWSGRARVGTEAFF
16	TRBV5-1	TRBJ2-7	CASSLAGSMSSYEQYF
17	TRBV9	TRBJ2-3	CASSVAGTSGGTDTQYF
14	TRBV28	TRBJ2-7	CASSSDRFPYEQYF
18	TRBV2	TRBJ2-3	CASNDLPSGGLPTDTQYF
15	TRBV5-1	TRBJ1-1	CASSLVPGENTEAFF